This T cell receptor (beta chain) was obtained from a study of tumor and adjacent non-tumor tissue in lung cancer. About the research overall: Patients were aged about 30 to 80, roughly 9 men and a handful of women, stage I to III.

The library came from three nested PCR rounds adapted from ARM-PCR protocols. MiXCR, applied by TCRdb to the multiplex PCR reads, yields one record per CDR3 protein. The table includes roughly 140,000 distinct CDR3 sequences, about 71% detected once. The template was RNA from unsorted bulk tissue. Germline CDR1 SGHRS, CDR2 YFSETQ. This CDR3 contains 15 residues. V lost 0 bases and J lost 9, with 19 bases in between. The TCR sequence derives from a man aged 55 to 69 with small cell lung cancer. Sequencing input: lung tumor tissue. The V and J genes are TRBV5-1 and TRBJ2-7; tentatively, D is TRBD2 (6 bases). CDR3 nucleotides: TGCGCCAGCAGCTTGGCCCGGGCCACGGGGGACGTGCAGTACTTC. It encodes CASSLARATGDVQYF.